Listed below are T cell receptor beta chains from one sample, sequenced in a study of CD8 T cells in ankylosing spondylitis. TCRdb used MiXCR to reprocess the 5' RACE reads, holding one entry per CDR3 protein. The profile shows approximately 200,000 distinct CDR3 sequences, roughly 13% of them singletons. The sample was blood, either unsorted or a sorted T cell fraction (not recorded which). These receptors were collected from a female donor with ankylosing spondylitis or in good health (not recorded which). CDR3s include the opening cysteine and the closing phenylalanine or tryptophan. Each record gives: V gene, clone size, D gene, J gene, CDR3 protein, CDR3 DNA. D genes are given only for firm matches. A clone size is listed for some rows: how often the clone was seen (once, few, many), or a class if it is expanded.

V gene: TRBV29-1
clone size: .
D gene: .
J gene: TRBJ2-7
CDR3 protein: CSSEGWRGEQYF
CDR3 DNA: TGCAGCTCGGAGGGTTGGCGAGGCGAGCAGTACTTC

V gene: TRBV6-2/TRBV6-3
clone size: many
D gene: .
J gene: TRBJ2-7
CDR3 protein: CASSYPIIPNLEEQYF
CDR3 DNA: TGTGCCAGCAGTTACCCCATTATCCCTAACCTCGAGGAGCAGTACTTC

V gene: TRBV5-5
clone size: many
D gene: .
J gene: TRBJ1-4
CDR3 protein: CASSFGADEKLFF
CDR3 DNA: TGTGCCAGCAGCTTTGGGGCAGATGAAAAACTGTTTTTT

V gene: TRBV7-8
clone size: many
D gene: .
J gene: TRBJ2-5
CDR3 protein: CASSLALGAETQYF
CDR3 DNA: TGTGCCAGCAGCTTAGCCTTAGGTGCAGAGACCCAGTACTTC

V gene: TRBV5-1
clone size: many
D gene: .
J gene: TRBJ1-1
CDR3 protein: CASSLAGAMNTEAFF
CDR3 DNA: TGCGCCAGCAGCTTGGCCGGGGCAATGAACACTGAAGCTTTCTTT

V gene: TRBV20-1
clone size: many
D gene: .
J gene: TRBJ1-5
CDR3 protein: CSAHPGGNQPQHF
CDR3 DNA: TGCAGTGCGCATCCGGGTGGCAATCAGCCCCAGCATTTT

V gene: TRBV11-3
clone size: .
D gene: .
J gene: TRBJ2-3
CDR3 protein: CASSPRTGDTQYF
CDR3 DNA: TGTGCCAGCAGCCCACGCACGGGGGATACGCAGTATTTT

V gene: TRBV7-7
clone size: many
D gene: .
J gene: TRBJ2-3
CDR3 protein: CASSSGIATGDTQYF
CDR3 DNA: TGTGCCAGCAGTTCGGGAATCGCGACTGGAGATACGCAGTATTTT

V gene: TRBV28
clone size: many
D gene: .
J gene: TRBJ1-3
CDR3 protein: CASSLSGSSGNTIYF
CDR3 DNA: TGTGCCAGCAGTTTATCTGGCAGCTCTGGAAACACCATATATTTT

V gene: TRBV11-2
clone size: .
D gene: .
J gene: TRBJ1-6
CDR3 protein: CASSLSDERPLHF
CDR3 DNA: TGTGCCAGCAGCCTCTCAGACGAGAGGCCCCTCCACTTT

V gene: TRBV5-6
clone size: many
D gene: .
J gene: TRBJ1-3
CDR3 protein: CASSPTVSGNTIYF
CDR3 DNA: TGTGCCAGCAGCCCGACAGTCTCTGGAAACACCATATATTTT

V gene: TRBV6-2/TRBV6-3
clone size: many
D gene: TRBD1
J gene: TRBJ1-6
CDR3 protein: CASSLQGAENSPLHF
CDR3 DNA: TGTGCCAGCAGTCTACAGGGGGCTGAAAATTCACCCCTCCACTTT

V gene: TRBV7-9
clone size: many
D gene: .
J gene: TRBJ1-4
CDR3 protein: CASSRDEKLFF
CDR3 DNA: TGTGCCAGCAGCCGGGATGAAAAACTGTTTTTT

V gene: TRBV12-3/TRBV12-4
clone size: many
D gene: .
J gene: TRBJ1-2
CDR3 protein: CASTGEWGSGTYGYTF
CDR3 DNA: TGTGCCAGCACGGGGGAATGGGGCTCTGGGACCTATGGCTACACCTTC

V gene: TRBV5-1
clone size: .
D gene: .
J gene: TRBJ2-6
CDR3 protein: CASSLVLPGANVLTF
CDR3 DNA: TGCGCCAGCAGCTTGGTGTTGCCTGGGGCCAACGTCCTGACTTTC

V gene: TRBV20-1
clone size: many
D gene: TRBD1
J gene: TRBJ2-4
CDR3 protein: CSVDRAKNIQYF
CDR3 DNA: TGCAGTGTCGACAGGGCAAAAAACATTCAGTACTTC

V gene: TRBV24-1
clone size: many
D gene: TRBD1
J gene: TRBJ1-2
CDR3 protein: CATSEPGTDYGYTF
CDR3 DNA: TGTGCCACCAGTGAACCCGGGACAGACTATGGCTACACCTTC

V gene: TRBV7-2
clone size: .
D gene: .
J gene: TRBJ2-7
CDR3 protein: CASSLGGTGLSYEQYF
CDR3 DNA: TGTGCCAGCAGCTTAGGGGGGACCGGCCTATCGTACGAGCAGTACTTC

V gene: TRBV5-1
clone size: many
D gene: .
J gene: TRBJ2-5
CDR3 protein: CASSWGAQETQYF
CDR3 DNA: TGCGCCAGCAGCTGGGGGGCGCAAGAGACCCAGTACTTC

V gene: TRBV5-1
clone size: .
D gene: TRBD1
J gene: TRBJ2-7
CDR3 protein: CASSTTTGTLYEQYF
CDR3 DNA: TGCGCCAGCAGCACAACGACAGGGACCCTCTACGAGCAGTACTTC

V gene: TRBV28
clone size: many
D gene: .
J gene: TRBJ2-7
CDR3 protein: CASRSRGSSYEQYF
CDR3 DNA: TGTGCCAGCAGGTCCCGCGGCAGCTCCTACGAGCAGTACTTC

V gene: TRBV10-3
clone size: many
D gene: .
J gene: TRBJ2-1
CDR3 protein: CAITNYNEQFF
CDR3 DNA: TGTGCCATCACCAACTACAATGAGCAGTTCTTC

V gene: TRBV14
clone size: few
D gene: .
J gene: TRBJ2-4
CDR3 protein: CASSRAGGRAKNIQYF
CDR3 DNA: TGTGCCAGCAGCCGGGCCGGGGGCCGGGCCAAAAACATTCAGTACTTC

V gene: TRBV3-1
clone size: many
D gene: TRBD2
J gene: TRBJ2-1
CDR3 protein: CASRTSGRGNEQFF
CDR3 DNA: TGTGCCAGCAGGACTAGCGGGAGGGGGAATGAGCAGTTCTTC

V gene: TRBV3-1
clone size: many
D gene: TRBD2
J gene: TRBJ2-3
CDR3 protein: CASSQDLTSESSTDTQYF
CDR3 DNA: TGTGCCAGCAGCCAAGATCTCACTAGCGAGTCTAGCACAGATACGCAGTATTTT

V gene: TRBV12-3/TRBV12-4
clone size: many
D gene: .
J gene: TRBJ2-7
CDR3 protein: CASEGGGEQYF
CDR3 DNA: TGTGCCAGCGAGGGGGGCGGCGAGCAGTACTTC

V gene: TRBV10-3
clone size: many
D gene: TRBD1
J gene: TRBJ2-1
CDR3 protein: CATTQGAEYNEQFF
CDR3 DNA: TGTGCCACTACCCAGGGGGCCGAATACAATGAGCAGTTCTTC

V gene: TRBV5-1
clone size: many
D gene: .
J gene: TRBJ1-2
CDR3 protein: CASSRPGTALGYTF
CDR3 DNA: TGCGCCAGCAGCCGTCCAGGGACTGCCTTAGGCTACACCTTC

V gene: TRBV29-1
clone size: few
D gene: .
J gene: TRBJ2-1
CDR3 protein: CSVNRRSREQFF
CDR3 DNA: TGCAGCGTGAACAGAAGGTCAAGGGAGCAGTTCTTC

V gene: TRBV7-2
clone size: many
D gene: TRBD1
J gene: TRBJ2-1
CDR3 protein: CASARSLDRENEQFF
CDR3 DNA: TGTGCCAGCGCACGCTCCTTGGACAGGGAAAATGAGCAGTTCTTC

V gene: TRBV29-1
clone size: .
D gene: TRBD1
J gene: TRBJ2-1
CDR3 protein: CSADRATYNEQFF
CDR3 DNA: TGCAGCGCCGACAGGGCGACCTACAATGAGCAGTTCTTC

V gene: TRBV7-2
clone size: .
D gene: .
J gene: TRBJ1-3
CDR3 protein: CASNPGGNTIYF
CDR3 DNA: TGTGCCAGCAATCCTGGTGGAAACACCATATATTTT

V gene: TRBV7-2
clone size: few
D gene: .
J gene: TRBJ2-2
CDR3 protein: CASSSGTHSGELFF
CDR3 DNA: TGTGCCAGCAGCTCCGGGACTCACTCCGGGGAGCTGTTTTTT

V gene: TRBV29-1
clone size: many
D gene: .
J gene: TRBJ2-2
CDR3 protein: CSVRHTNTGELFF
CDR3 DNA: TGCAGCGTTCGACACACGAACACCGGGGAGCTGTTTTTT

V gene: TRBV5-1
clone size: many
D gene: .
J gene: TRBJ1-4
CDR3 protein: CASSLEGLTNEKLFF
CDR3 DNA: TGCGCCAGCAGCTTGGAGGGGTTAACTAATGAAAAACTGTTTTTT

V gene: TRBV5-1
clone size: many
D gene: .
J gene: TRBJ1-1
CDR3 protein: CASHEQANTEAFF
CDR3 DNA: TGCGCCAGCCATGAACAGGCGAACACTGAAGCTTTCTTT

V gene: TRBV5-6
clone size: many
D gene: .
J gene: TRBJ2-4
CDR3 protein: CASSRPRLAKNIQYF
CDR3 DNA: TGTGCCAGCAGCCGGCCCAGGCTAGCCAAAAACATTCAGTACTTC

V gene: TRBV12-3/TRBV12-4
clone size: many
D gene: .
J gene: TRBJ2-2
CDR3 protein: CASSWTPTNTGELFF
CDR3 DNA: TGTGCCAGCAGTTGGACACCTACGAACACCGGGGAGCTGTTTTTT

V gene: TRBV29-1
clone size: many
D gene: TRBD1
J gene: TRBJ2-7
CDR3 protein: CSVQGNEQYF
CDR3 DNA: TGCAGCGTACAGGGGAACGAGCAGTACTTC

V gene: TRBV10-3
clone size: many
D gene: TRBD1
J gene: TRBJ1-1
CDR3 protein: CAMGTGGVNTEAFF
CDR3 DNA: TGTGCCATGGGGACAGGAGGAGTGAACACTGAAGCTTTCTTT

V gene: TRBV9
clone size: few
D gene: .
J gene: TRBJ2-2
CDR3 protein: CASSVVIGAQAGELFF
CDR3 DNA: TGTGCCAGCAGCGTAGTGATAGGGGCCCAGGCCGGGGAGCTGTTTTTT

V gene: TRBV4-3
clone size: few
D gene: TRBD1
J gene: TRBJ2-7
CDR3 protein: CASSQDRGNREQYF
CDR3 DNA: TGCGCCAGCAGCCAAGACAGGGGGAACCGCGAGCAGTACTTC

V gene: TRBV4-1
clone size: many
D gene: .
J gene: TRBJ2-7
CDR3 protein: CASSQDLLASEQYF
CDR3 DNA: TGCGCCAGCAGCCAAGATCTGCTAGCTTCCGAGCAGTACTTC

V gene: TRBV6-2/TRBV6-3
clone size: many
D gene: TRBD2
J gene: TRBJ2-7
CDR3 protein: CASRLAGGSTKGQYF
CDR3 DNA: TGTGCCAGCAGACTAGCGGGGGGATCTACGAAAGGGCAGTACTTC